This section outlines one T cell receptor (beta chain) sequence together with its context. A much larger clone lies one base from this, so it may be a read error. Noted time point: persistent/refractory GD, antithyroid drugs over 5 years with positive TRAb. Preparation of the TCR library used RNA extracted from PBMCs. Investigators prepared the TCR beta libraries by applying iRepertoire HTBI primers and Arm-PCR of CDR3 regions. Each CDR3 protein gets one entry after TCRdb re-called the multiplex PCR reads with MiXCR. The repertoire holds hundreds of thousands of distinct CDR3 sequences, with less than 25% as singletons. These data come from a study of regulatory T cells in long-lasting Graves disease. The length of the CDR3 is 13 residues. Germline values: CDR1 SQVTM, CDR2 ANQGSEA.

The source was peripheral blood mononuclear cells (PBMCs), collected when the disease was refractory, from a patient treated with antithyroid drugs. The origin of this receptor is a female donor with Graves disease. The chain uses TRBV29-1 and TRBJ2-7; D may be TRBD1 (5 bases). The CDR3 loop is CSVEQTESFEQYF. For the CDR3, the DNA is TGCAGCGTCGAGCAGACAGAGTCCTTCGAGCAGTACTTC.